This T cell receptor beta chain was sequenced during a study of T cell responses to AZD1222 COVID-19 vaccine. As regards this clone: Its antigen is unknown.

Study-wide results and caveats: Most donors were white British and more were female, and clonal diversity was possibly underestimated. The CD4 TCRs associated with vaccination extended across spike and predominated at 160-218 and 743-854. Compared with day 0, the breadth and depth of the Spike-specific TCR repertoire rose significantly after two doses of AZD1222.

This table comes from immunoSEQ multiplex PCR, and its TCRdb copy is limited to in-frame clones, with some not included. The data hold 130,000 to 150,000 clones, with just under 95% observed a single time. This CDR3 is built from 15 residues. Trimming removed 6 bases from V and 1 base from J; junction bases left unmatched: 8. Germline CDR1 and CDR2: SGHDT and YYEEEE. The gene calls are TRBV5-6 and TRBJ1-2; 8 bases agree with TRBD1. This clonotype originated in an adult who had recovered from COVID-19. Sequenced material: peripheral blood, taken after recovery from COVID-19. As DNA, the CDR3 is TGTGCCAGCATCATACAGGGGGGAAGTAACTATGGCTACACCTTC. The encoded protein is CASIIQGGSNYGYTF.